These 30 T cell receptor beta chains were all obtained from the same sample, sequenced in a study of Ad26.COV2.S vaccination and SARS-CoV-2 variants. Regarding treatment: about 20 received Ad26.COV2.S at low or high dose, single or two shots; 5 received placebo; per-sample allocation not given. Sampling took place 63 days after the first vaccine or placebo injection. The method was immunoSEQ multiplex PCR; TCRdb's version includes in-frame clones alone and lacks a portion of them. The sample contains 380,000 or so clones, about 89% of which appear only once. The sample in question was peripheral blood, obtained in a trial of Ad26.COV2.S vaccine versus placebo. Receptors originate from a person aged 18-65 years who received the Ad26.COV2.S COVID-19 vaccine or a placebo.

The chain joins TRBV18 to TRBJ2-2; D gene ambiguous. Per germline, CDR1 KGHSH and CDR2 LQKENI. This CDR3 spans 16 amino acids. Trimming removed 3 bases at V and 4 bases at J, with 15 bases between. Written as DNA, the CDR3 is TGTGCCAGCTCACCTACCCCAGGCCGTGGCACCGGGGAGCTGTTTTTT. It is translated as CASSPTPGRGTGELFF. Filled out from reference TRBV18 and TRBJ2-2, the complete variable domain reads NAGVMQNPRHLVRRRGQEARLRCSPMKGHSHVYWYRQLPEEGLKFMVYLQKENIIDESGMPKERFSAEFPKEGPSILRIQQVVRGDSAAYFCASSPTPGRGTGELFFGEGSRLTVL.

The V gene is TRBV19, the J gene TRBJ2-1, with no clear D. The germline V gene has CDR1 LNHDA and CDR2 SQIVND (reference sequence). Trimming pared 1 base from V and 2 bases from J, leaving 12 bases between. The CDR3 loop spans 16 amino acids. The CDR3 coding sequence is TGTGCCAGTAGTATAGTGGCCAGAGAAACCTACAATGAGCAGTTCTTC. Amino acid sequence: CASSIVARETYNEQFF.

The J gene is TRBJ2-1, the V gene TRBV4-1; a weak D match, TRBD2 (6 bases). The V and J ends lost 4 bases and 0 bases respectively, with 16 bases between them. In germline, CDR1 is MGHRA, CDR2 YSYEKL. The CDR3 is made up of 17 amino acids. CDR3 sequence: CASSLLSGPFSYNEQFF. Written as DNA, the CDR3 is TGCGCCAGCAGCCTACTTAGCGGTCCGTTCTCCTACAATGAGCAGTTCTTC.

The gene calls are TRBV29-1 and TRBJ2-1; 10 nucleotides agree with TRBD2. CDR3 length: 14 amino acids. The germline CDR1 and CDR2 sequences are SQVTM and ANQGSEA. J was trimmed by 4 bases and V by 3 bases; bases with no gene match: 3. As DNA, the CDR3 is TGCAGCGTTGACGTAGCGGGAGGTTACAATGAGCAGTTCTTC. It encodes CSVDVAGGYNEQFF.

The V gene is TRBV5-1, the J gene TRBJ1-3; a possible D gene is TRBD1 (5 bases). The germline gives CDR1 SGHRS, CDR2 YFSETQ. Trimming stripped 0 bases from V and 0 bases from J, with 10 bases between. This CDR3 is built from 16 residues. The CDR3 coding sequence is TGCGCCAGCAGCTTGGGGGACGGTGGCTCTGGAAACACCATATATTTT. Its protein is CASSLGDGGSGNTIYF.

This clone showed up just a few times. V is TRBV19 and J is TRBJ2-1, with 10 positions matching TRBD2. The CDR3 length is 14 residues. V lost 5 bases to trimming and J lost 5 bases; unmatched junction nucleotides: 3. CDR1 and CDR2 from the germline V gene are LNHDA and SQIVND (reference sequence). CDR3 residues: CASSFSGGNNEQFF. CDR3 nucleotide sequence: TGTGCCAGTAGTTTTAGCGGGGGGAACAATGAGCAGTTCTTC. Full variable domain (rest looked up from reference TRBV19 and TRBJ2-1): DGGITQSPKYLFRKEGQNVTLSCEQNLNHDAMYWYRQDPGQGLRLIYYSQIVNDFQKGDIAEGYSVSREKKESFPLTVTSAQKNPTAFYLCASSFSGGNNEQFFGPGTRLTVL.

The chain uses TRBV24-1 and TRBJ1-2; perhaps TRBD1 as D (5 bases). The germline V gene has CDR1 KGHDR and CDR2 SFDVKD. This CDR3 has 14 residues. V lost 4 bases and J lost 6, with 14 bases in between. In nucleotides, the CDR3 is TGTGCCACCAGTGAACCGAACAGACAGAATGGCTACACCTTC. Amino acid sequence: CATSEPNRQNGYTF.

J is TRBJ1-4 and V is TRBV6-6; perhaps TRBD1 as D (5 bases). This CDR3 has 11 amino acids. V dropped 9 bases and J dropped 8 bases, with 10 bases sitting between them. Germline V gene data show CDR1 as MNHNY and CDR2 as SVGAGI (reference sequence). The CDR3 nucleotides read TGTGCCAGTGGGACGGACGAAAAACTGTTTTTT. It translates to CASGTDEKLFF.

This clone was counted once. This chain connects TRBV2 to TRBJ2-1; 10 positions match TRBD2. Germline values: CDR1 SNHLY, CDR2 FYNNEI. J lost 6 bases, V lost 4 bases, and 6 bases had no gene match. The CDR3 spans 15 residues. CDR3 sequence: CASSGERGGVNEQFF. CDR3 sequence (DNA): TGTGCCAGCAGTGGAGAGCGGGGGGGAGTCAATGAGCAGTTCTTC.

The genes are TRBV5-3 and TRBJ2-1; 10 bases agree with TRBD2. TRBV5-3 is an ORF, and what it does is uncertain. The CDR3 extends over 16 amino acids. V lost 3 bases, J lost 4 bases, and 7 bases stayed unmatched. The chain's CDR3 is CARSSKAGGTYNEQFF. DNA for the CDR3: TGTGCCAGAAGCTCAAAAGCGGGGGGGACTTACAATGAGCAGTTCTTC.

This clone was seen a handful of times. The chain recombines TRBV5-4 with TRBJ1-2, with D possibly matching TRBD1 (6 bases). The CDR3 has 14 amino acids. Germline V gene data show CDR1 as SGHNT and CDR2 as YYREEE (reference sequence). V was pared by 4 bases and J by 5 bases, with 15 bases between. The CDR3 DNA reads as TGTGCCAGCAGCCCTCTGCGGGGGGCATATGGCTACACCTTC. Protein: CASSPLRGAYGYTF. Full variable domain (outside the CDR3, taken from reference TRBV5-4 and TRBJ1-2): ETGVTQSPTHLIKTRGQQVTLRCSSQSGHNTVSWYQQALGQGPQFIFQYYREEENGRGNFPPRFSGLQFPNYSSELNVNALELDDSALYLCASSPLRGAYGYTFGSGTRLTVV.

CDR3 protein: CASSVAGTTYNEQFF. The CDR3 DNA sequence: TGTGCCAGCAGCGTAGCTGGGACCACCTACAATGAGCAGTTCTTC. V usage is TRBV9 and J usage is TRBJ2-1; D is possibly TRBD1 or TRBD2 (5 bases each). Per the germline V gene, CDR1 is SGDLS and CDR2 is YYNGEE. V was pared by 0 bases and J by 2 bases, with 9 bases between. The CDR3 is 15 amino acids.

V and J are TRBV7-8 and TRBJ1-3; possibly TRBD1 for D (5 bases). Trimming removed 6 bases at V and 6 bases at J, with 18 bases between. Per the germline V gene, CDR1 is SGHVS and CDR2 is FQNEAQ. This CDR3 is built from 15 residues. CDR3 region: CASSSSAGLANTIYF. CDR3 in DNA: TGTGCCAGCAGTTCCTCGGCAGGGTTGGCAAACACCATATATTTT.

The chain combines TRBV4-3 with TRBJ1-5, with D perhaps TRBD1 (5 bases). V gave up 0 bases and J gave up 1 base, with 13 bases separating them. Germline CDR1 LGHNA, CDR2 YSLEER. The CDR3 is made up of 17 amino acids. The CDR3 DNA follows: TGCGCCAGCAGCCAAGATCTAAGGCAGGGAAGCAATCAGCCCCAGCATTTT. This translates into CASSQDLRQGSNQPQHF.

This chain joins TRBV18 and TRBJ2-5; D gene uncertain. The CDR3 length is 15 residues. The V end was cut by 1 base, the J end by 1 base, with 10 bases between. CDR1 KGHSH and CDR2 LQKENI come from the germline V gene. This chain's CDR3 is CASSPRLNFQETQYF. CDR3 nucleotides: TGTGCCAGCTCACCACGTCTGAACTTCCAAGAGACCCAGTACTTC.

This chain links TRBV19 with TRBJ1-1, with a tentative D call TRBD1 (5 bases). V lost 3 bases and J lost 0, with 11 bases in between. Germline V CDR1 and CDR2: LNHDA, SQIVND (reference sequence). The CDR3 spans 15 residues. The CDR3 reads CASSIQGSMNTEAFF. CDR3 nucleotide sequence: TGTGCCAGTAGTATCCAGGGCTCGATGAACACTGAAGCTTTCTTT.

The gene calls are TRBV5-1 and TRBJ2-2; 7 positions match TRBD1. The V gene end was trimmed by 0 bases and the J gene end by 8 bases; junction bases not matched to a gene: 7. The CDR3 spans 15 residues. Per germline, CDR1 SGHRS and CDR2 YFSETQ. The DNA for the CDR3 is TGCGCCAGCAGCTTGGCACCAGGGGGTTCTGGGGAGCTGTTTTTT. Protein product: CASSLAPGGSGELFF.

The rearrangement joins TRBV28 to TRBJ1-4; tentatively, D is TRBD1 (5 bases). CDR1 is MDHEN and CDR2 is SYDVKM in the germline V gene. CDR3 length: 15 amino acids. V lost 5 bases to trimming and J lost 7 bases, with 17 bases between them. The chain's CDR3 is CASSTQTDRSEKLFF. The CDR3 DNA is TGTGCCAGCAGTACCCAGACAGACCGGTCTGAAAAACTGTTTTTT.

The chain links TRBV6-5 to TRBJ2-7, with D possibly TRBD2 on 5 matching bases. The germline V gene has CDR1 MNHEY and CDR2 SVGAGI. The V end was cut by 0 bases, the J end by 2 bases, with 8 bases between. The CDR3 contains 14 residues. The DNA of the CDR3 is TGTGCCAGCAGTTACTCGACGGGGACCTACGAGCAGTACTTC. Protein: CASSYSTGTYEQYF.

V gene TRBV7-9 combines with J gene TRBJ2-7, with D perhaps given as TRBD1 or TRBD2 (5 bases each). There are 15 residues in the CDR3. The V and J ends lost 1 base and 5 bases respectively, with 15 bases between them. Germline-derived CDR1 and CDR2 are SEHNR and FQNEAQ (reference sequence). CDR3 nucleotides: TGTGCCAGCAGCTTAGGGTCGGCTGGGGGTGACGAGCAGTACTTC. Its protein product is CASSLGSAGGDEQYF.

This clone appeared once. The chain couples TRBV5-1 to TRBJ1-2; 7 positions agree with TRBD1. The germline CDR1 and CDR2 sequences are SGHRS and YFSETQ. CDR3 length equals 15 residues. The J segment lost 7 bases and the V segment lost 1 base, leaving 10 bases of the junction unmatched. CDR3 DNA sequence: TGCGCCAGCAGCTTGTCGACAGGGACGCTGGCTGGCTACACCTTC. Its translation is CASSLSTGTLAGYTF.

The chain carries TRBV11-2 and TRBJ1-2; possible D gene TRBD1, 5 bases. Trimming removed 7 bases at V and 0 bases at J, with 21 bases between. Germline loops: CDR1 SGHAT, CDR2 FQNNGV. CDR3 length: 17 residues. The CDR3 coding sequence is TGTGCCAGCACCCCCTCCCTGGCAGGGAGTCCTAACTATGGCTACACCTTC. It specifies CASTPSLAGSPNYGYTF. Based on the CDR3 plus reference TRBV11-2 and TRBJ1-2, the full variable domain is EAGVAQSPRYKIIEKRQSVAFWCNPISGHATLYWYQQILGQGPKLLIQFQNNGVVDDSQLPKDRFSAERLKGVDSTLKIQPAKLEDSAVYLCASTPSLAGSPNYGYTFGSGTRLTVV.

CDR3 sequence: CASSLAQGGEPYNEQFF. The CDR3 DNA sequence: TGTGCCAGCAGCTTAGCGCAGGGGGGAGAGCCCTACAATGAGCAGTTCTTC. V is TRBV7-6 and J is TRBJ2-1; D might be TRBD1 (7 bases). Germline V gene lookup returns CDR1 SGHVS and CDR2 FNYEAQ. V was pared by 0 bases and J by 2 bases, with 14 bases between. The CDR3 is 17 amino acids.

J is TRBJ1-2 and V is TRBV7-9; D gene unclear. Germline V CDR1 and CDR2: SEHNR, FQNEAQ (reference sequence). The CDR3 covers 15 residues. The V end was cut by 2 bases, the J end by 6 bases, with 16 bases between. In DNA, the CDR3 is TGTGCCAGCAGCTTACATCTGAGTTTGATCGATGGCTACACCTTC. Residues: CASSLHLSLIDGYTF. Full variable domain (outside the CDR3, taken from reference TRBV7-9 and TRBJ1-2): DTGVSQNPRHKITKRGQNVTFRCDPISEHNRLYWYRQTLGQGPEFLTYFQNEAQLEKSRLLSDRFSAERPKGSFSTLEIQRTEQGDSAMYLCASSLHLSLIDGYTFGSGTRLTVV.

CDR3 loop: CASAKGRGPGGNTQYF. The CDR3 bases are TGTGCCAGTGCCAAGGGGCGGGGGCCCGGAGGAAATACGCAGTATTTT. The V and J genes are TRBV28 and TRBJ2-3, with TRBD2 as a possible D gene (7 bases). The V end lost 9 bases, the J end lost 7 bases, and 26 bases lay between the germline ends. CDR3 length: 16 amino acids. Germline CDR1 MDHEN, CDR2 SYDVKM.

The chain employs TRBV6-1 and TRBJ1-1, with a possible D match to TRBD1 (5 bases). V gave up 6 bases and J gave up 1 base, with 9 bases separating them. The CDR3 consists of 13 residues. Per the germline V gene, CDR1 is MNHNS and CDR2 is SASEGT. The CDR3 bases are TGTGCCAGCAGCCACGGACAGAACACTGAAGCTTTCTTT. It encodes CASSHGQNTEAFF.

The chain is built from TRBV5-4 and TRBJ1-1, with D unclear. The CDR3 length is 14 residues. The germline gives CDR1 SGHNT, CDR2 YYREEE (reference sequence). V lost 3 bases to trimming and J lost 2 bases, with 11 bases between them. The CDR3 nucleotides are TGTGCCAGCAGCTCACCGCCTCTTAACACTGAAGCTTTCTTT. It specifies CASSSPPLNTEAFF.

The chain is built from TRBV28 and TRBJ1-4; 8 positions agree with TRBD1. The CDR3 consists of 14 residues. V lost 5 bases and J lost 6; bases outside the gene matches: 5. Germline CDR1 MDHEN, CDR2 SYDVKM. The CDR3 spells CASSPGQADEKLFF. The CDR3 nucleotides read TGTGCCAGCAGTCCGGGACAGGCAGATGAAAAACTGTTTTTT.

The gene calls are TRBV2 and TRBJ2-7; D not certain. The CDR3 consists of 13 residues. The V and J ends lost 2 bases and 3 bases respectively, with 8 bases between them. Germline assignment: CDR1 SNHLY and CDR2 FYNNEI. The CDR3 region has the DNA TGTGCCAGCAGTGAATATACACTCTACGAGCAGTACTTC. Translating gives CASSEYTLYEQYF. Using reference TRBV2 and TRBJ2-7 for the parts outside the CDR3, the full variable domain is EPEVTQTPSHQVTQMGQEVILRCVPISNHLYFYWYRQILGQKVEFLVSFYNNEISEKSEIFDDQFSVERPDGSNFTLKIRSTKLEDSAMYFCASSEYTLYEQYFGPGTRLTVT.

The CDR3 bases are TGTGCCACCAGTGATCGGACTAGCGGGAGGGCCTACAATGAGCAGTTCTTC. Residues: CATSDRTSGRAYNEQFF. V usage is TRBV24-1 and J usage is TRBJ2-1; 15 positions agree with TRBD2. V shed 3 bases and J 2 bases; nucleotides not matched to a gene: 1. The CDR3 consists of 17 residues. Looked up from germline, CDR1 is KGHDR and CDR2 is SFDVKD.